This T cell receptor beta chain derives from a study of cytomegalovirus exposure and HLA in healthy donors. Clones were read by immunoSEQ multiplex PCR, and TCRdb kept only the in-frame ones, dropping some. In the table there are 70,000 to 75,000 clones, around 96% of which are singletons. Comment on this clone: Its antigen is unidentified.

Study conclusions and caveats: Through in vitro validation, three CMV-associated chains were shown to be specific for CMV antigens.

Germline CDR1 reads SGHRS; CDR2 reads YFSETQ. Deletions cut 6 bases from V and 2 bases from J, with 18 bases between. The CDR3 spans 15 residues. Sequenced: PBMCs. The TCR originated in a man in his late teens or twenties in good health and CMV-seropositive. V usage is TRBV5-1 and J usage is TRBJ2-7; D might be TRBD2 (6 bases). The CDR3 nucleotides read TGCGCCAGCAATCGGGGGTCCATGGATACCTACGAGCAGTACTTC. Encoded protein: CASNRGSMDTYEQYF. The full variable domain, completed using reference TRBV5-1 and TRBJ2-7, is KAGVTQTPRYLIKTRGQQVTLSCSPISGHRSVSWYQQTPGQGLQFLFEYFSETQRNKGNFPGRFSGRQFSNSRSEMNVSTLELGDSALYLCASNRGSMDTYEQYFGPGTRLTVT.